Shown below are 22 T cell receptor beta chains from a single sample sequenced in a study of control samples from healthy donors and cancer patients. TCRdb's copy holds only in-frame clones and misses some; the assay was immunoSEQ multiplex PCR. The table has approximately 160,000 clones, 92% seen once. Source material: blood. The receptors come from a woman aged 25 to 39 in good health.

The chain combines TRBV6-2 or TRBV6-3 with TRBJ1-2, with D possibly TRBD1 on 6 matching bases. The germline V gene encodes CDR1 MNHEY and CDR2 SVGEGT. Trimming pared 4 bases from V and 5 bases from J, leaving 14 bases between. The CDR3 length is 14 residues. The CDR3 nucleotides read TGTGCCAGCAGTTGGAGCGACAGGCTATATGGCTACACCTTC. It encodes CASSWSDRLYGYTF.

In DNA, the CDR3 is TGTGCCAGCAGCCGGACAGGGCTTAATGAAAAACTGTTTTTT. Residues: CASSRTGLNEKLFF. The rearrangement uses TRBV14 and TRBJ1-4, with 8 bases fitting TRBD1. The CDR3 loop spans 14 amino acids. Germline V gives CDR1 SGHDN, CDR2 FVKESK. Trimming removed 4 bases from V and 4 bases from J; junction bases left unmatched: 2.

V and J are TRBV5-1 and TRBJ2-7; D is possibly TRBD1 (6 bases). The CDR3 extends over 14 amino acids. V gave up 0 bases and J gave up 0 bases, with 7 bases separating them. Germline loops: CDR1 SGHRS, CDR2 YFSETQ. The CDR3 DNA is TGCGCCAGCAGCTTGGACAGGGACTCCTACGAGCAGTACTTC. Translated, it gives CASSLDRDSYEQYF.

This clone was recorded only once. The chain joins TRBV4-1 to TRBJ1-2, with 9 nucleotides matching TRBD1. Germline CDR1 and CDR2: MGHRA and YSYEKL. The CDR3 sequence is 15 residues long. The trim removed 6 bases at V and 5 bases at J, leaving 10 bases unmatched. The CDR3 loop is CASSRDRGVSYGYTF. DNA of the CDR3: TGCGCCAGCAGTCGAGACAGGGGGGTGAGTTATGGCTACACCTTC.

This chain links TRBV3-1 (or the pseudogene TRBV3-2) with TRBJ2-1, with 7 bases lining up with TRBD2. Trimming at V came to 4 bases and at J to 7 bases, leaving 10 bases not matched to a gene. Germline CDR1 reads LGHDT; CDR2 reads YNNKEL (reference sequence). The CDR3 totals 15 residues. The CDR3 loop reads CASSPSPGGWNEQFF. In DNA, the CDR3 is TGTGCCAGCAGCCCCTCTCCCGGGGGGTGGAATGAGCAGTTCTTC.

This CDR3 reads CASSVDPGPNTGELFF. The CDR3 coding sequence is TGTGCCAGCAGCGTAGATCCGGGACCGAACACCGGGGAGCTGTTTTTT. V and J are TRBV9 and TRBJ2-2; D may correspond to TRBD1 or TRBD2 (5 bases each). The germline gives CDR1 SGDLS, CDR2 YYNGEE. The CDR3 is 16 amino acids. V was cut by 0 bases and J by 0 bases, with 9 bases left in between.

The gene calls are TRBV27 and TRBJ2-3; 10 bases line up with TRBD2. Looked up from germline, CDR1 is MNHEY and CDR2 is SMNVEV (reference sequence). V was pared by 4 bases and J by 6 bases, with 10 bases of the junction left unmatched. The CDR3 sequence is 16 residues long. This CDR3 reads CASSSWTSGATDTQYF. The DNA for the CDR3 is TGTGCCAGCAGTTCGTGGACTAGCGGAGCAACGGATACGCAGTATTTT.

This chain connects TRBV2 to TRBJ2-1; 9 bases are a match to TRBD1. The CDR3 runs to 14 residues. CDR1 is SNHLY and CDR2 is FYNNEI in the germline V gene. The V and J ends lost 8 bases and 7 bases, in that order; junction bases with no gene match: 9. CDR3 in DNA: TGTGCCAGCGGGGGGGACGGACAGGGGAATGAGCAGTTCTTC. As protein: CASGGDGQGNEQFF.

V usage is TRBV29-1 and J usage is TRBJ2-3; 7 bases agree with TRBD2. The CDR3 is made up of 18 amino acids. CDR1 and CDR2 from the germline V gene are SQVTM and ANQGSEA. After removal of 3 bases from V and 4 bases from J, the junction contained 19 bases not matched to a gene. CDR3 nucleotides: TGCAGCGTTGAGAATAATGGGAGGGCCGGGTTTGTCCCAGATACGCAGTATTTT. Amino acids: CSVENNGRAGFVPDTQYF.

The genes are TRBV21-1 and TRBJ1-4. TRBV21-1 is termed a pseudogene. This CDR3 has 16 amino acids. CDR3 coding DNA: TGTGCCAGCAGCTTAAACGTGTCGGCAGGAGTCGAAAAACTGTTTTTT. Translating gives CASSLNVSAGVEKLFF.

CDR3 sequence reads: CSVGPGGNTEAFF. The CDR3 DNA reads as TGCAGCGTTGGCCCAGGGGGGAACACTGAAGCTTTCTTT. V gene TRBV29-1 combines with J gene TRBJ1-1, with TRBD1 identical over 7 bases. J was trimmed by 1 base and V by 4 bases; bases with no gene match: 3. CDR1 SQVTM and CDR2 ANQGSEA come from the germline V gene. The CDR3 is made up of 13 amino acids.

The rearrangement uses TRBV19 and TRBJ1-1; a weak D match, TRBD1 (5 bases). Trimming removed 6 bases from V and 6 bases from J, with 11 bases in between. The CDR3 is 12 residues long. Germline CDR1 is LNHDA and CDR2 is SQIVND (reference sequence). The CDR3 DNA reads TGTGCCAGTAGGGGGCCATGGGCTGAAGCTTTCTTT. Its protein product is CASRGPWAEAFF.

The chain recombines TRBV20-1 with TRBJ2-3; D is undetermined. Germline values: CDR1 DFQATT, CDR2 SNEGSKA (reference sequence). Between the trimmed V and J ends, which lost 3 bases and 1 base, there was a span of 14 bases. CDR3 length: 15 amino acids. DNA of the CDR3: TGCAGTGCTAGTGGCGGCTGGGGTGGCACAGATACGCAGTATTTT. This codes for CSASGGWGGTDTQYF.

The V call is TRBV7-9, the J call TRBJ2-2; D call uncertain. Germline lookup yields CDR1 SEHNR and CDR2 FQNEAQ (reference sequence). V lost 5 bases and J lost 5, with 12 bases in between. The CDR3 has 14 residues. The CDR3 spells CASSTRDRTGELFF. Here the CDR3 DNA reads TGTGCCAGCAGCACAAGGGATAGAACCGGGGAGCTGTTTTTT.

CDR3 protein: CASSHPGQGRTEAFF. The CDR3 nucleotides read TGCGCCAGCAGTCACCCCGGACAGGGTAGGACTGAAGCTTTCTTT. The chain uses TRBV23-1 and TRBJ1-1, with 8 bases that match TRBD1. TRBV23-1 is known as an ORF, though its function is uncertain. V was clipped by 3 bases and J by 5 bases; unmatched bases: 8. The CDR3 contains 15 residues.

The chain carries TRBV4-1 and TRBJ1-4; D remains ambiguous. Trimming stripped 4 bases from V and 4 bases from J, with 10 bases between. Germline-derived CDR1 and CDR2 are MGHRA and YSYEKL. The CDR3 length is 14 residues. The CDR3 region has the DNA TGCGCCAGCAGCCCGTACGGAAGTAATGAAAAACTGTTTTTT. Residues: CASSPYGSNEKLFF.

The chain links TRBV15 to TRBJ2-4; D unclear. The germline V gene has CDR1 LNHNV and CDR2 YYDKDF (reference sequence). V gave up 5 bases and J gave up 1 base, with 18 bases separating them. This CDR3 region has 17 residues. Here the CDR3 DNA reads TGTGCCACCAGCGAGGAGAGGAGTAGTTTTGCCAAAAACATTCAGTACTTC. Translated: CATSEERSSFAKNIQYF.

The J gene is TRBJ2-6, the V gene TRBV3-1 (or the pseudogene TRBV3-2), with TRBD1 identical over 11 bases. Trimming took 1 base from V and 1 from J; bases not matched to a gene: 15. The CDR3 contains 22 residues. Germline assignment: CDR1 LGHDT and CDR2 YNNKEL (reference sequence). CDR3 loop: CASSQVWKGGQGARSGANVLTF. DNA for the CDR3: TGTGCCAGCAGCCAAGTTTGGAAGGGCGGACAGGGGGCGCGTTCTGGGGCCAACGTCCTGACTTTC.

The chain combines TRBV10-3 with TRBJ2-1, with 9 bases that match TRBD2. The trim removed 7 bases at V and 0 bases at J, leaving 4 bases unmatched. The CDR3 is made up of 15 amino acids. Germline V gene sequence: CDR1 ENHRY, CDR2 SYGVKD. Here the CDR3 reads CAIKPAGGSYNEQFF. CDR3 bases: TGTGCCATCAAACCAGCGGGAGGCTCCTACAATGAGCAGTTCTTC.

The rearrangement links TRBV29-1 to TRBJ1-4; 9 bases fit TRBD1. There are 14 residues in the CDR3. Germline loops: CDR1 SQVTM, CDR2 ANQGSEA. V shed 7 bases and J 7 bases; nucleotides not matched to a gene: 10. CDR3 nucleotides: TGCAGCGCCCAGAAAGGGACAGGGAGTGAAAAACTGTTTTTT. Translated: CSAQKGTGSEKLFF.

V usage is TRBV3-1 (or the pseudogene TRBV3-2) and J usage is TRBJ1-1; D may be TRBD1 (6 bases). The CDR3 is 15 amino acids. CDR1 is LGHDT and CDR2 is YNNKEL in the germline V gene (reference sequence). The ends were cut back, 0 bases at V and 5 bases at J, with 13 bases in the middle. As DNA, the CDR3 is TGTGCCAGCAGCCAAGAGTATACAGGGAGTACTGAAGCTTTCTTT. Encoded protein: CASSQEYTGSTEAFF.

Concerning this clone: At one of its ends the junction is not consistent with the germline gene, which may arise from a read error. The V call is TRBV7-3, the J call TRBJ2-7; 11 bases are shared with TRBD2. In germline, CDR1 is SGHTA, CDR2 FQGTGA. This CDR3 has 13 residues. CDR3 coding DNA: TGTGCCAGCGGCTTAGCGGGAGGGCGCGAGCAGTACTTC. Translating gives CASGLAGGREQYF.